These 8 T cell receptor beta chains share one sample of origin, sequenced in a study of T cells in Graves' hyperthyroidism and ophthalmopathy. RNA transcripts were the template for amplifying TCR beta CDR3 regions. HTBI primers drove first-round RT-PCR of the TCR CDR3. MiXCR, run by TCRdb on the multiplex PCR reads, gives a single entry per CDR3 protein. The sample has fewer than 750,000 distinct CDR3 sequences, roughly 15% seen once. Sequences were obtained from blood. The receptors shown here come from a woman aged 50 to 65 with Graves' ophthalmopathy.

The table lists this clonotype with many counts. CDR3 DNA: TGTGCCAGCTCACCGGCCCAACGGGACAGGGGAGTCAATGAGCAGTTCTTC. The encoded protein is CASSPAQRDRGVNEQFF. V usage is TRBV18 and J usage is TRBJ2-1, with 10 bases aligning to TRBD1. Germline CDR1 and CDR2: KGHSH and LQKENI. This CDR3 region has 17 residues. The V gene end was trimmed by 3 bases and the J gene end by 6 bases; junction bases not matched to a gene: 11.

The chain recombines TRBV19 with TRBJ2-7, with TRBD2 matching over 7 bases. From germline, CDR1 is LNHDA and CDR2 SQIVND (reference sequence). The V segment lost 3 bases and the J segment 5 bases; nucleotides outside the gene matches: 7. CDR3 length: 14 amino acids. This CDR3 reads CASSMGEGYDEQYF. DNA of the CDR3: TGTGCCAGTAGTATGGGGGAGGGCTACGACGAGCAGTACTTC.

Many counts were recorded for this clonotype. V gene TRBV28 combines with J gene TRBJ1-2; 8 bases align to TRBD1. The germline V gene encodes CDR1 MDHEN and CDR2 SYDVKM. V lost 10 bases and J lost 3; bases outside the gene matches: 7. There are 13 residues in the CDR3. CDR3 residues: CATRDRTDYGYTF. In DNA form, the CDR3 reads TGTGCCACTCGGGACAGGACCGACTATGGCTACACCTTC.

This clonotype was counted between two and nine times. Lacking the conserved final phenylalanine or tryptophan, this CDR3 likely reflects a read error. The gene calls are TRBV9 and TRBJ2-2; no clear D. Germline V lookup: CDR1 SGDLS, CDR2 YYNGEE. CDR3 length equals 14 residues. With 5 bases removed from V and 4 bases from J, the gap between germline ends came to 12 bases. In nucleotides, the CDR3 is TGTGCCAGCAGGCGAAACAGTCGCACCGGGGAGCTGTTTCTT. Protein: CASRRNSRTGELFL.

The chain combines TRBV20-1 with TRBJ2-4, with no clear D. The germline V and J ends were trimmed by 6 bases and 2 bases, with 11 bases remaining between them. The CDR3 totals 13 residues. CDR1 and CDR2 (germline): DFQATT, SNEGSKA (reference sequence). This CDR3 reads CSASDITKNIQYF. DNA of the CDR3: TGCAGTGCCTCAGACATAACCAAAAACATTCAGTACTTC.

Points on this clonotype: A read error may explain this, as a much larger clone is one base away. In this CDR3 the conserved last residue, phenylalanine or tryptophan, is missing, so a read error is likely. This chain connects TRBV7-2 to TRBJ1-2, with 9 bases matching TRBD1. From germline, CDR1 is SGHTA and CDR2 FQGNSA. The CDR3 contains 13 residues. In nucleotides, the CDR3 is TGTGCCACCAGCTACAGGGGGCCCTATGGCTACACCTCC. It encodes CATSYRGPYGYTS.

This clonotype was seen ten or more times. V usage is TRBV20-1 and J usage is TRBJ2-3, with D possibly TRBD2 on 5 matching bases. The length of the CDR3 is 16 residues. V lost 5 bases, J lost 0 bases, and 18 bases lay in between. Germline CDR1 reads DFQATT; CDR2 reads SNEGSKA (reference sequence). This CDR3 is CSAPHTLAASTDTQYF. The DNA of the CDR3 is TGCAGTGCTCCCCATACCCTAGCTGCGAGCACAGATACGCAGTATTTT.

The V gene is TRBV6-2 or TRBV6-3, the J gene TRBJ2-1; a weak D match, TRBD2 (6 bases). V dropped 0 bases and J dropped 10 bases, with 16 bases sitting between them. The CDR3 runs 15 residues. Germline values: CDR1 MNHEY, CDR2 SVGEGT. CDR3 residues: CASSYSGGPGPEQFF. The CDR3, as DNA: TGTGCCAGCAGTTACTCGGGGGGACCGGGTCCCGAGCAGTTCTTC.